What follows are 29 T cell receptor beta chains derived from one specimen sequenced in a study of blood T cell repertoires in COVID-19. Using immunoSEQ multiplex PCR, the repertoire was profiled, and TCRdb retains in-frame clones only, with some absent. This table has a few hundred thousand clones, 85% appearing once. The sample taken for sequencing was peripheral blood. These receptors all come from a woman aged 18-29 years with acute or convalescent COVID-19.

V and J are TRBV9 and TRBJ2-7; D perhaps matches TRBD1 (5 bases). V lost 0 bases, J lost 3 bases, and 13 bases lay in between. The CDR3 loop spans 15 amino acids. The germline CDR1 and CDR2 sequences are SGDLS and YYNGEE. Here the CDR3 DNA reads TGTGCCAGCAGCGTAGGTCCAGGGCCCGACTACGAGCAGTACTTC. Translation: CASSVGPGPDYEQYF.

The J gene is TRBJ1-5, the V gene TRBV3-1 (or the pseudogene TRBV3-2); unclear D gene. Germline CDR1 reads LGHDT; CDR2 reads YNNKEL (reference sequence). The CDR3 totals 13 residues. V lost 1 base to trimming and J lost 1 base, with 2 bases between them. CDR3 sequence reads: CASSQVSNQPQHF. The DNA of the CDR3 is TGTGCCAGCAGCCAAGTAAGCAATCAGCCCCAGCATTTT.

The chain is built from TRBV7-3 and TRBJ1-4; 10 bases fit TRBD1. Trimming took 4 bases from V and 8 from J; bases not matched to a gene: 7. Germline V gene sequence: CDR1 SGHTA, CDR2 FQGTGA. This CDR3 is 15 amino acids long. CDR3 nucleotides: TGTGCCAGCAGCTCCCCCGGGACAGGGGAAGAAAAACTGTTTTTT. Translation: CASSSPGTGEEKLFF.

This clone was seen more than once but under ten times. The genes are TRBV5-1 and TRBJ1-1, with no clear D. CDR1 is SGHRS and CDR2 is YFSETQ in the germline V gene. The CDR3 loop spans 13 amino acids. V was clipped by 2 bases and J by 1 base, with 6 bases between them. In DNA form, the CDR3 reads TGCGCCAGCAGCTTAACAGCGAACACTGAAGCTTTCTTT. Amino acid sequence: CASSLTANTEAFF.

The V and J genes are TRBV11-3 and TRBJ2-3; 12 nucleotides match TRBD2. Germline V lookup: CDR1 SGHNT, CDR2 YENEEA. V lost 4 bases to trimming and J lost 6 bases; unmatched junction nucleotides: 5. The CDR3 covers 15 residues. DNA of the CDR3: TGTGCCAGCAGCTCCGGACTAGCGGGGCTGGATACGCAGTATTTT. Translated, it gives CASSSGLAGLDTQYF.

The rearrangement links TRBV7-9 to TRBJ1-1, with 8 bases fitting TRBD1. Germline values: CDR1 SEHNR, CDR2 FQNEAQ (reference sequence). The CDR3 consists of 14 residues. V lost 5 bases to trimming and J lost 4 bases; unmatched junction nucleotides: 6. For the CDR3, the DNA is TGTGCCAGCAGCACGACAGGGGCCGGCACTGAAGCTTTCTTT. Amino acids: CASSTTGAGTEAFF.

The gene calls are TRBV4-1 and TRBJ1-1; a possible D gene is TRBD1 (5 bases). CDR1 is MGHRA and CDR2 is YSYEKL in the germline V gene. Deletions cut 7 bases from V and 3 bases from J, with 24 bases between. This CDR3 is built from 17 residues. The CDR3 bases are TGCGCCAGCATGTACAGGTGGTACGGGGGGAATGACACTGAAGCTTTCTTT. This gives the protein CASMYRWYGGNDTEAFF.

Here the CDR3 reads CASSSGTNFATNEKLFF. For the CDR3, the DNA is TGTGCCAGCAGCTCTGGGACAAATTTTGCAACTAATGAAAAACTGTTTTTT. The V call is TRBV7-9, the J call TRBJ1-4, with D perhaps matching TRBD1 (6 bases). This CDR3 is built from 17 residues. The V end was cut by 4 bases, the J end by 0 bases, with 15 bases between. The V gene's germline CDR1 is SEHNR and CDR2 FQNEAQ (reference sequence).

This clone was seen once. The V and J genes are TRBV6-5 and TRBJ2-1; 10 bases fit TRBD2. This CDR3 contains 15 residues. V shed 2 bases, J shed 7 bases, and the junction held 5 bases outside the gene matches. The germline V gene has CDR1 MNHEY and CDR2 SVGAGI. The DNA for the CDR3 is TGTGCCAGCAGTTACAGCGGGGGGGCCCGGAATGAGCAGTTCTTC. Amino acid sequence: CASSYSGGARNEQFF.

The chain links TRBV5-1 to TRBJ1-1, with TRBD1 as a possible D gene (5 bases). V shed 1 base and J shed 0 bases, with 16 bases lying between them. This CDR3 contains 17 residues. Germline values: CDR1 SGHRS, CDR2 YFSETQ. This CDR3 is CASSLWGEAWLNTEAFF. In DNA form, the CDR3 reads TGCGCCAGCAGCTTGTGGGGGGAAGCATGGTTGAACACTGAAGCTTTCTTT.

The chain employs TRBV6-5 and TRBJ2-5; 8 bases line up with TRBD2. This CDR3 has 15 amino acids. Per germline, CDR1 MNHEY and CDR2 SVGAGI. V was pared by 4 bases and J by 0 bases, with 4 bases of the junction left unmatched. The CDR3 nucleotides are TGTGCCAGCAGTTTGGCGGGGGGCTACCAAGAGACCCAGTACTTC. It is translated as CASSLAGGYQETQYF.

At least ten counts were recorded for this clone. The chain couples TRBV19 to TRBJ1-4; tentatively, D is TRBD1 (5 bases). Per germline, CDR1 LNHDA and CDR2 SQIVND (reference sequence). The CDR3 consists of 13 residues. V lost 7 bases, J lost 7 bases, and 13 bases lay in between. CDR3 sequence reads: CASTDSYTEKLFF. DNA for the CDR3: TGTGCCAGTACAGACAGTTACACTGAAAAACTGTTTTTT.

This chain joins TRBV9 and TRBJ2-2; D is perhaps TRBD1 (6 bases). V was shortened by 2 bases and J by 0 bases, with 8 bases between the two germline ends. The length of the CDR3 is 15 residues. From germline, CDR1 is SGDLS and CDR2 YYNGEE. The chain's CDR3 is CASSVEGANTGELFF. DNA for the CDR3: TGTGCCAGCAGCGTTGAGGGGGCGAACACCGGGGAGCTGTTTTTT. The variable domain in full, with the rest retrieved from reference TRBV9 and TRBJ2-2, is DSGVTQTPKHLITATGQRVTLRCSPRSGDLSVYWYQQSLDQGLQFLIQYYNGEERAKGNILERFSAQQFPDLHSELNLSSLELGDSALYFCASSVEGANTGELFFGEGSRLTVL.

The CDR3 is CASRPGQGGGYTF. Here the CDR3 DNA reads TGTGCCAGCAGGCCGGGACAGGGGGGCGGCTACACCTTC. The chain employs TRBV27 and TRBJ1-2; 11 nucleotides match TRBD1. There are 13 residues in the CDR3. Germline CDR1 reads MNHEY; CDR2 reads SMNVEV (reference sequence). V lost 6 bases to trimming and J lost 8 bases; unmatched junction nucleotides: 5.

The J gene is TRBJ2-3, the V gene TRBV3-1 (or the pseudogene TRBV3-2); TRBD2 is a possible D gene (6 bases). V lost 2 bases and J lost 0, with 12 bases in between. Germline CDR1 and CDR2: LGHDT and YNNKEL (reference sequence). The CDR3 length is 16 residues. CDR3 residues: CASSQINGGSTDTQYF. In DNA, the CDR3 is TGTGCCAGCAGCCAAATCAACGGGGGTAGCACAGATACGCAGTATTTT.

J is TRBJ1-6 and V is TRBV14; D unresolved. The CDR3 consists of 17 residues. Germline CDR1 and CDR2: SGHDN and FVKESK. The germline V and J ends were trimmed by 1 base and 4 bases, with 14 bases remaining between them. In nucleotides, the CDR3 is TGTGCCAGCAGCCAAGGGGAGGCAGGCTCTTATAATTCACCCCTCCACTTT. This encodes CASSQGEAGSYNSPLHF.

This clone was observed a handful of times. The chain uses TRBV25-1 and TRBJ1-3, with no clear D. The CDR3 sequence is 14 residues long. Germline loops: CDR1 MGHDK, CDR2 SYGVNS. V lost 4 bases to trimming and J lost 4 bases, with 11 bases between them. CDR3 nucleotides: TGTGCCAGCAGTGGCACTGAGTCGGGAAACACCATATATTTT. Protein sequence: CASSGTESGNTIYF.

The CDR3 loop is CASRDPGTAYGYTF. In DNA form, the CDR3 reads TGTGCCAGCAGGGACCCCGGGACAGCCTATGGCTACACCTTC. This sequence joins TRBV6-5 and TRBJ1-2, with 7 bases aligning to TRBD1. The germline CDR1 and CDR2 sequences are MNHEY and SVGAGI. Trimming cost V 6 bases and J 4 bases; bases outside gene matches: 8. The CDR3 is made up of 14 amino acids.

V is TRBV5-1 and J is TRBJ1-4; 8 nucleotides align to TRBD1. The germline V gene encodes CDR1 SGHRS and CDR2 YFSETQ. Trimming removed 3 bases from V and 10 bases from J; junction bases left unmatched: 5. This CDR3 comprises 13 residues. The CDR3 here is CASSSGQGGKLFF. CDR3 nucleotide sequence: TGCGCCAGCAGCTCCGGACAGGGCGGAAAACTGTTTTTT.

This rearrangement joins TRBV19 to TRBJ1-5; 8 bases are a match to TRBD1. The CDR3 is 18 residues long. V dropped 3 bases and J dropped 0; count of bases not matched to a gene: 10. Per the germline V gene, CDR1 is LNHDA and CDR2 is SQIVND (reference sequence). As DNA, the CDR3 is TGTGCCAGTAGTATCTGGACAGGGCAACCCTATAGCAATCAGCCCCAGCATTTT. Protein: CASSIWTGQPYSNQPQHF.

V and J are TRBV11-2 and TRBJ2-7; 8 bases align to TRBD2. This CDR3 has 16 amino acids. Germline V gene lookup returns CDR1 SGHAT and CDR2 FQNNGV. The ends lost 5 bases at V and 2 bases at J; junction bases unmatched: 11. The CDR3 DNA sequence: TGTGCCAGCAGCCAAAAAACTAGCGGCTGGGCCTACGAGCAGTACTTC. Its translation is CASSQKTSGWAYEQYF.

This clone has just one count. The chain uses TRBV19 and TRBJ2-6; D gene uncertain. Germline V CDR1 and CDR2: LNHDA, SQIVND (reference sequence). CDR3 length equals 16 residues. V was clipped by 8 bases and J by 0 bases, with 14 bases between them. CDR3 coding DNA: TGTGCCAGTCAGGCCAGATACAGCTCTGGGGCCAACGTCCTGACTTTC. Protein product: CASQARYSSGANVLTF.

This chain joins TRBV9 and TRBJ2-7, with 7 bases matching TRBD1. The trim removed 3 bases at V and 0 bases at J, leaving 9 bases unmatched. The CDR3 length is 16 residues. The germline gives CDR1 SGDLS, CDR2 YYNGEE. CDR3 in DNA: TGTGCCAGCAGCGCCCCAGACAGGGCCTCCTCCTACGAGCAGTACTTC. Amino acids: CASSAPDRASSYEQYF.

The chain combines TRBV3-1 (or the pseudogene TRBV3-2) with TRBJ2-1; D is ambiguous. The germline CDR1 and CDR2 sequences are LGHDT and YNNKEL (reference sequence). Trimming cost V 3 bases and J 5 bases, with 11 bases left between them. CDR3 length equals 14 residues. CDR3 region: CASSHDRSNNEQFF. CDR3 sequence (DNA): TGTGCCAGCAGCCATGATAGATCCAACAATGAGCAGTTCTTC.

The CDR3 DNA reads as TGTGCCACCAGAGAAGCGACAGGGGTGTATACGCAGTATTTT. As protein: CATREATGVYTQYF. The gene calls are TRBV15 and TRBJ2-3; 8 bases line up with TRBD1. This CDR3 has 14 amino acids. Germline trimming cut 6 bases from V and 7 bases from J; bases unmatched to any gene: 9. Germline CDR1 reads LNHNV; CDR2 reads YYDKDF (reference sequence).

The sample holds a few counts of this clone. The V gene is TRBV11-2, the J gene TRBJ1-1; 8 bases agree with TRBD1. The CDR3 is 15 residues long. Unmatched junction bases numbered 8, after V lost 4 bases and J lost 4 bases. Germline lookup yields CDR1 SGHAT and CDR2 FQNNGV. The CDR3 spells CASSSSGGGSTEAFF. CDR3 nucleotide sequence: TGTGCCAGCAGCTCATCAGGGGGCGGGAGCACTGAAGCTTTCTTT.

This chain links TRBV30 with TRBJ1-1; D is unclear. Germline V lookup: CDR1 GTSNPN, CDR2 SVGIG (reference sequence). Trimming pared 0 bases from V and 4 bases from J, leaving 6 bases between. The CDR3 has 12 residues. CDR3 in DNA: TGTGCCTGGAGTGTACTTGGCACTGAAGCTTTCTTT. Translated: CAWSVLGTEAFF.

This clone has just one count. The chain links TRBV28 to TRBJ2-7; no clear D gene. The CDR3 is 13 amino acids. Trimming stripped 3 bases from V and 5 bases from J, with 11 bases between. CDR1 and CDR2 from the germline V gene are MDHEN and SYDVKM. CDR3 amino acids: CASSFSQLDEQYF. DNA for the CDR3: TGTGCCAGCAGTTTTTCACAGTTGGACGAGCAGTACTTC.

This clone has just one count. This sequence joins TRBV2 and TRBJ1-5; a weak D match, TRBD1 (5 bases). Germline lookup yields CDR1 SNHLY and CDR2 FYNNEI. This CDR3 region has 15 residues. Trimming removed 6 bases at V and 3 bases at J, with 15 bases between. The CDR3 spells CASRALDRTNQPQHF. The DNA of the CDR3 is TGTGCCAGCAGAGCATTAGACAGAACCAATCAGCCCCAGCATTTT.